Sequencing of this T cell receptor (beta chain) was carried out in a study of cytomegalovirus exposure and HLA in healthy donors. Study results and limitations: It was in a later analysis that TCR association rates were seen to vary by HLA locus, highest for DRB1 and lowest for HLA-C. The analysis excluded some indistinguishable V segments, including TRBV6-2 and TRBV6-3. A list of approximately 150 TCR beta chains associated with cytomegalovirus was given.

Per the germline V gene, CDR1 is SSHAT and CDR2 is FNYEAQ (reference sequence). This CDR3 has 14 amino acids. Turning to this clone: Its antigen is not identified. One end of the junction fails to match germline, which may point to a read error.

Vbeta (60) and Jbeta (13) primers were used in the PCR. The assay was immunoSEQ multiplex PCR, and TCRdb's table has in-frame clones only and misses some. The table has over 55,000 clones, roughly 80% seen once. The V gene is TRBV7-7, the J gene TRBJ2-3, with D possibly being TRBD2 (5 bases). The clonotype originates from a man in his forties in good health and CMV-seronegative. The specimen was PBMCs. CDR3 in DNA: TGTGCTAGCAGTACCGGACTTAGCACAGATACGCAGTATTTT. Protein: CASSTGLSTDTQYF.